Below, 8 T cell receptor beta chains from the same sample are listed, as sequenced in a study of cytomegalovirus exposure and HLA in healthy donors. It was with 60 Vbeta and 13 Jbeta primers that the PCR ran. Sequenced by immunoSEQ multiplex PCR; TCRdb stores in-frame clones only, minus some. The sample holds 100,000 to 150,000 clones. Specimen: PBMCs. The receptor set was obtained from a woman in her 40s in good health and CMV-seronegative.

The chain recombines TRBV28 with TRBJ2-7, with D perhaps TRBD1 (6 bases). CDR3 length: 13 residues. V gave up 7 bases and J gave up 2 bases, with 12 bases separating them. Germline CDR1 MDHEN, CDR2 SYDVKM. For the CDR3, the DNA is TGTGCCAGCACTCACAGGGAGACCTACGAGCAGTACGTC. Its translation: CASTHRETYEQYV.

V is TRBV7-2 and J is TRBJ2-2, with TRBD1 as a possible D gene (6 bases). Germline CDR1 reads SGHTA; CDR2 reads FQGNSA. Trimming pared 3 bases from V and 3 bases from J, leaving 8 bases between. The CDR3 totals 14 residues. The CDR3 bases are TGTGCCAGCAGCTTGAGACAGGACACCGGGGAGCTGTTTTTT. Translated: CASSLRQDTGELFF. Supplemented by reference TRBV7-2 and TRBJ2-2, the full variable domain reads GAGVSQSPSNKVTEKGKDVELRCDPISGHTALYWYRQSLGQGLEFLIYFQGNSAPDKSGLPSDRFSAERTGGSVSTLTIQRTQQEDSAVYLCASSLRQDTGELFFGEGSRLTVL.

The chain links TRBV27 to TRBJ2-1; 7 bases fit TRBD2. CDR3 size: 17 residues. Germline loops: CDR1 MNHEY, CDR2 SMNVEV (reference sequence). V dropped 4 bases and J dropped 0; count of bases not matched to a gene: 9. The CDR3 loop reads CASSSGGRHSSYNEQFF. The CDR3 DNA reads as TGTGCCAGCAGTTCCGGGGGGAGGCACAGCTCCTACAATGAGCAGTTCTTC.

The chain carries TRBV28 and TRBJ2-7, with unresolved D. V lost 3 bases, J lost 0 bases, and 6 bases lay in between. CDR1 is MDHEN, CDR2 SYDVKM, per germline. CDR3 length equals 13 residues. The CDR3 DNA follows: TGTGCCAGCAGTTTGATGAGCTCCTACGAGCAGTACTTC. Residues: CASSLMSSYEQYF.

Here the CDR3 reads CASSFRDSLGNGLTF. The CDR3 region has the DNA TGTGCCAGCAGCTTCCGGGACAGTTTAGGGAATGGCCTGACTTTC. The chain employs TRBV5-6 and TRBJ2-6; TRBD1 matches 7 bases. J was trimmed by 15 bases and V by 2 bases; bases with no gene match: 14. This CDR3 has 15 residues. The germline gives CDR1 SGHDT, CDR2 YYEEEE.

This chain uses TRBV9 with TRBJ2-2; 10 nucleotides align to TRBD2. Germline V CDR1 and CDR2: SGDLS, YYNGEE. The CDR3 spans 19 residues. V shed 0 bases and J 6 bases; nucleotides not matched to a gene: 14. The CDR3 DNA reads as TGTGCCAGCAGCGTAGGACCCCTCTCAGCGGGGGGGCAGGCCGGGGAGCTGTTTTTT. This sequence encodes CASSVGPLSAGGQAGELFF.

This sequence joins TRBV11-2 and TRBJ2-1; no definite D call. The CDR3 consists of 15 residues. Per germline, CDR1 SGHAT and CDR2 FQNNGV. V was clipped by 7 bases and J by 0 bases, with 13 bases between them. CDR3 sequence reads: CASTFVASSYNEQFF. CDR3 nucleotide sequence: TGTGCCAGCACCTTTGTGGCTAGCTCCTACAATGAGCAGTTCTTC.

V and J are TRBV5-1 and TRBJ1-1, with TRBD1 matching 11 bases. After removal of 4 bases from V and 4 bases from J, the junction contained 3 bases not matched to a gene. Germline V gene lookup returns CDR1 SGHRS and CDR2 YFSETQ. This CDR3 spans 14 amino acids. For the CDR3, the DNA is TGCGCCAGCAGCCCCGGGACAGGGGGCACTGAAGCTTTCTTT. Amino acid sequence: CASSPGTGGTEAFF.